In this sample, the clone carrying this T cell receptor beta chain turned up a few times. Germline loops: CDR1 LGHNA, CDR2 YSLEER. The V and J ends lost 1 base and 3 bases, in that order; junction bases with no gene match: 13. The CDR3 contains 19 residues. This sample was taken from a study of blood T cell repertoires in COVID-19. Study context: Samples representing acute and convalescent COVID-19 were sourced from the United States, Italy and Spain. T cells, B-cell-depleted T cells, or PBMCs provided the cDNA or gDNA that served as material.

In the original workflow: The authors estimated nucleated cell counts from reference gene primer amplification. Libraries were prepared by immunoSEQ multiplex PCR; TCRdb keeps only in-frame clonotypes and omits some of them. That table supplies the V and J calls and clone size; D and trimming were determined from the DNA. The table records roughly 150,000 clones, approximately 83% of them present only once. The TCR originated in a man in his sixties or seventies with active or convalescent COVID-19. V is TRBV4-3 and J is TRBJ2-3; 10 bases fit TRBD2. What was sequenced was peripheral blood. CDR3 sequence reads: CASSQATPGTSGITDTQYF. In DNA form, the CDR3 reads TGCGCCAGCAGCCAAGCTACCCCAGGCACTAGCGGGATTACAGATACGCAGTATTTT.